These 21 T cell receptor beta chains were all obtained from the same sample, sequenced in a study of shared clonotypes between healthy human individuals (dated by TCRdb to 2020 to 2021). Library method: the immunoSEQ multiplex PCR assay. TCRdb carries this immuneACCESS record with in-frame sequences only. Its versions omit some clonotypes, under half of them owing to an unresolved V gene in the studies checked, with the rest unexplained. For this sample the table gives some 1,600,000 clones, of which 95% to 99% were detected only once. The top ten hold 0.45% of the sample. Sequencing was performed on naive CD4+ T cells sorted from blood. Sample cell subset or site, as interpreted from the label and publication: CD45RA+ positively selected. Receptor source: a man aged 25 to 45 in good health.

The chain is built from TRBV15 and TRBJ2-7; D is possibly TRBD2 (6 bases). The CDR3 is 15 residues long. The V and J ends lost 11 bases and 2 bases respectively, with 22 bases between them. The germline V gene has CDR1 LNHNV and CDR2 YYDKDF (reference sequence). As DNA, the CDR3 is TGTGCCTCCGGAAGGCGGGACGGACTACCCTACGAGCAGTACTTC. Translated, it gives CASGRRDGLPYEQYF.

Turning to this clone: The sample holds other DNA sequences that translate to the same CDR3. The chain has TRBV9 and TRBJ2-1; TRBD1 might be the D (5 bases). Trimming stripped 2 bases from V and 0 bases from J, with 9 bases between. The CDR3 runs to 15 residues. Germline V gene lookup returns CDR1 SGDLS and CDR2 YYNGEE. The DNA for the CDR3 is TGTGCCAGCAGCGTGGGGCGGAACTCCTACAATGAGCAGTTCTTC. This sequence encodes CASSVGRNSYNEQFF.

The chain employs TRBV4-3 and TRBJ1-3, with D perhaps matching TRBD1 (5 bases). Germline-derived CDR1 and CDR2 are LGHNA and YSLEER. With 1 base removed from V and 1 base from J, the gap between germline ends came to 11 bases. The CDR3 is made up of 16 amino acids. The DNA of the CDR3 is TGCGCCAGCAGCCAAGGTCCGACAGCTTCTGGAAACACCATATATTTT. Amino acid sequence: CASSQGPTASGNTIYF.

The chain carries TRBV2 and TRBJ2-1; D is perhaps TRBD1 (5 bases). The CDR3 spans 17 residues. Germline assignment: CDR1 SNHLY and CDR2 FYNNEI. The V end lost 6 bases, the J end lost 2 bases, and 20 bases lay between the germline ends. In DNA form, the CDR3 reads TGTGCCAGCAGCAGCGCCCCAGGGTTGCCAGCCTACAATGAGCAGTTCTTC. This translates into CASSSAPGLPAYNEQFF.

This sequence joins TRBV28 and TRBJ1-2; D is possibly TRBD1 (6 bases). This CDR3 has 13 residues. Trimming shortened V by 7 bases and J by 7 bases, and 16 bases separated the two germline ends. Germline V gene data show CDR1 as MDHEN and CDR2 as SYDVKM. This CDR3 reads CASTQRGTTGYTF. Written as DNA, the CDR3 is TGTGCCAGCACCCAAAGGGGGACTACTGGCTACACCTTC.

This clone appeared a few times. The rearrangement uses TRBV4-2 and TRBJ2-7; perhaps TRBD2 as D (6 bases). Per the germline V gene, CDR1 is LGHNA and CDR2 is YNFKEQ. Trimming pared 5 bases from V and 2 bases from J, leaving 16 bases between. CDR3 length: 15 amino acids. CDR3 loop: CASSERRAPTYEQYF. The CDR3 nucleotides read TGTGCCAGCAGCGAAAGGAGGGCGCCTACCTACGAGCAGTACTTC.

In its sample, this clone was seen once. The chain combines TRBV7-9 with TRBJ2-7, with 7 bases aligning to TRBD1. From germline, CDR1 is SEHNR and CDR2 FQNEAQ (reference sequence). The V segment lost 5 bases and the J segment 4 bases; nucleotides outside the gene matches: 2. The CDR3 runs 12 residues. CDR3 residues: CASSGTVYEQYF. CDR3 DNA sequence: TGTGCCAGCAGCGGGACAGTTTACGAGCAGTACTTC.

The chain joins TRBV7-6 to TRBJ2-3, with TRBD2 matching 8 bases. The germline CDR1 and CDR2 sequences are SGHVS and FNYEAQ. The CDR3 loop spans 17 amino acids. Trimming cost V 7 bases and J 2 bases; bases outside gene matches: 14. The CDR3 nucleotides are TGTGCCAGCATCCCTATGGGGGCGGGAGGTTCCACAGATACGCAGTATTTT. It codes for CASIPMGAGGSTDTQYF.

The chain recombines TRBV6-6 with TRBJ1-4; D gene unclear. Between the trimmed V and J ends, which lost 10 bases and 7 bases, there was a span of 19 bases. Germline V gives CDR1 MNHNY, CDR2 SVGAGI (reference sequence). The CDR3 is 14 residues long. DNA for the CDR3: TGTGCCACCGTACAAGGGAGTCGGAGTGAAAAACTGTTTTTT. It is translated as CATVQGSRSEKLFF.

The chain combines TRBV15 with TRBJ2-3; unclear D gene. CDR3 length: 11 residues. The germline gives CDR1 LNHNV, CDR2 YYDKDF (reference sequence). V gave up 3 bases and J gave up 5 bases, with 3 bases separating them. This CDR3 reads CATSRIDTQYF. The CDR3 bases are TGTGCCACCAGCAGGATAGATACGCAGTATTTT. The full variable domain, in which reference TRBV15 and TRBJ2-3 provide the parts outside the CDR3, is DAMVIQNPRYQVTQFGKPVTLSCSQTLNHNVMYWYQQKSSQAPKLLFHYYDKDFNNEADTPDNFQSRRPNTSFCFLDIRSPGLGDTAMYLCATSRIDTQYFGPGTRLTVL.

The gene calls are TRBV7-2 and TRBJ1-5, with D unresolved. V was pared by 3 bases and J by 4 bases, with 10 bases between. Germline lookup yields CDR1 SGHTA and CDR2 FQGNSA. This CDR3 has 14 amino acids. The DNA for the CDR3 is TGTGCCAGCAGCTTTTTTATCGGGAATCAGCCCCAGCATTTT. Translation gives CASSFFIGNQPQHF. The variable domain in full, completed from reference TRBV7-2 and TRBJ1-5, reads GAGVSQSPSNKVTEKGKDVELRCDPISGHTALYWYRQSLGQGLEFLIYFQGNSAPDKSGLPSDRFSAERTGGSVSTLTIQRTQQEDSAVYLCASSFFIGNQPQHFGDGTRLSIL.

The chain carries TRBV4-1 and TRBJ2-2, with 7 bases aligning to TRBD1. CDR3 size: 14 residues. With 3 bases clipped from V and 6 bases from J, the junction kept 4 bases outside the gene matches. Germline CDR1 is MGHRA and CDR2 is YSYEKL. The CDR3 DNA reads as TGCGCCAGCAGCCAGCCCGGGACAGCCGGGGAGCTGTTTTTT. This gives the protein CASSQPGTAGELFF.

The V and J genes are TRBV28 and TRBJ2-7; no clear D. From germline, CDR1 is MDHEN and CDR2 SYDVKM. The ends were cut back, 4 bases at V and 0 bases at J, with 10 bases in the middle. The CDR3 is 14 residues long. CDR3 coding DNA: TGTGCCAGCAGTTGGCAAGCGAGCTCCTACGAGCAGTACTTC. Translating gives CASSWQASSYEQYF. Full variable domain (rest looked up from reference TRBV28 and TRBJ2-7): DVKVTQSSRYLVKRTGEKVFLECVQDMDHENMFWYRQDPGLGLRLIYFSYDVKMKEKGDIPEGYSVSREKKERFSLILESASTNQTSMYLCASSWQASSYEQYFGPGTRLTVT.

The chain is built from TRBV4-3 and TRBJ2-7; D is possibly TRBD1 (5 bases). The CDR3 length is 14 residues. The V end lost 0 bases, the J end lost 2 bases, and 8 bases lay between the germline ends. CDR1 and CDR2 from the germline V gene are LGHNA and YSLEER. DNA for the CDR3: TGCGCCAGCAGCCAAGATCCAGGGACCTACGAGCAGTACTTC. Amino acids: CASSQDPGTYEQYF.

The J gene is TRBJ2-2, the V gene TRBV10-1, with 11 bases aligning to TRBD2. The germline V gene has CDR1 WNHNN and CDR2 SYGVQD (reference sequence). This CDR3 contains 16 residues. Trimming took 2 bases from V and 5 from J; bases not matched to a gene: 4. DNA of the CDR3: TGCGCCAGCAGTGAGACTAGCGGGAGAGGTACCGGGGAGCTGTTTTTT. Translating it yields CASSETSGRGTGELFF.

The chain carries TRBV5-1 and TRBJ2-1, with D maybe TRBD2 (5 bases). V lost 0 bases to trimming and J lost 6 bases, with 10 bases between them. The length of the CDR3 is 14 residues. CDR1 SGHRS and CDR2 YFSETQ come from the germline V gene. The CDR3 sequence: CASSLEGAFNEQFF. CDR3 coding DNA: TGCGCCAGCAGCTTGGAGGGAGCCTTCAATGAGCAGTTCTTC.

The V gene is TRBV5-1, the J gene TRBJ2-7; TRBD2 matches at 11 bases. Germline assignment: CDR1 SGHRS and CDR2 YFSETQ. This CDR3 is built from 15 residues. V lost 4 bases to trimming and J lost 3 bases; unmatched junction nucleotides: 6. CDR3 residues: CASSAETSGNYEQYF. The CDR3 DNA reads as TGCGCCAGCAGCGCAGAGACTAGCGGGAACTACGAGCAGTACTTC.

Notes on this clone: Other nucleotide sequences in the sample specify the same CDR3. This CDR3 is CASGRDPNEQFF. The CDR3 DNA is TGTGCTAGTGGACGTGACCCCAATGAGCAGTTCTTC. The J gene is TRBJ2-1, the V gene TRBV12-5; D uncertain. V was shortened by 6 bases and J by 6 bases, with 9 bases between the two germline ends. The CDR3 length is 12 residues. The germline CDR1 and CDR2 sequences are LGHNT and FRNRAP.

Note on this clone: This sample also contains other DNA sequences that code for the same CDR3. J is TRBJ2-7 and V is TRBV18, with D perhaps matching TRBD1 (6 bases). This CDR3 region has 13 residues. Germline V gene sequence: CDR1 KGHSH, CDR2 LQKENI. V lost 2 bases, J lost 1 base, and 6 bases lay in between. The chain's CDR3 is CASSPGQSYEQYF. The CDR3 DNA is TGTGCCAGCTCACCAGGACAGTCCTACGAGCAGTACTTC. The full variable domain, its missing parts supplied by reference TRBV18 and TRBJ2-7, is NAGVMQNPRHLVRRRGQEARLRCSPMKGHSHVYWYRQLPEEGLKFMVYLQKENIIDESGMPKERFSAEFPKEGPSILRIQQVVRGDSAAYFCASSPGQSYEQYFGPGTRLTVT.

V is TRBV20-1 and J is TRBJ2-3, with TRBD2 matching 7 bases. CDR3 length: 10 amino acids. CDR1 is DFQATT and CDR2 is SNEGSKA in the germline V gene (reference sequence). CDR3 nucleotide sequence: TGCAGCGGGGGGATAGATACGCAGTATTTT. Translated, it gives CSGGIDTQYF.

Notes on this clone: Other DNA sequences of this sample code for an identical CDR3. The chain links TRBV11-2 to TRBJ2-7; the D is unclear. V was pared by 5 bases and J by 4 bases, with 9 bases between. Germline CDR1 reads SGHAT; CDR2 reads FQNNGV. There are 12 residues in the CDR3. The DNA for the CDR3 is TGTGCCAGCAGCCCGGACCCGTACGAGCAGTACTTC. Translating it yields CASSPDPYEQYF.